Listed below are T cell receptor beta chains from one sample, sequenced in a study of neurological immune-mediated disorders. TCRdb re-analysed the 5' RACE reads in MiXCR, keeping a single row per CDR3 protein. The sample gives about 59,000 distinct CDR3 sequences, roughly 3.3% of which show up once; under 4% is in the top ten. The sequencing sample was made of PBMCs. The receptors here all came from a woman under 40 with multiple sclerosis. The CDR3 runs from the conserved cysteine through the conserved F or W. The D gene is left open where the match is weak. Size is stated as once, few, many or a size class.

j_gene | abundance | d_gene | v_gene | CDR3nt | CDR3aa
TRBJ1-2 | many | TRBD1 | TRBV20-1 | TGCAGTCAACACGGGACAGCTGGCTACACCTTC | CSQHGTAGYTF
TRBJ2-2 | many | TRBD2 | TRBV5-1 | TGCGCCAGCAGCTCTGGACTAGCGGGAGGTCGGACCGGGGAGCTGTTTTTT | CASSSGLAGGRTGELFF
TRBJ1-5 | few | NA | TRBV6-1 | TGTGCCAGCAGGAGGGAAGGGTCCAATCAGCCCCAGCATTTT | CASRREGSNQPQHF
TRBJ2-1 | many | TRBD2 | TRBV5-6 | TGTGCCAGCAGCCCTGTTGGGGGAGCGGGGGGGCCAAATGAGCAGTTCTTC | CASSPVGGAGGPNEQFF
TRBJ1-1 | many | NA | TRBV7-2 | TGTGCCAGCAGCTTAGCCCTCGCCGTTGAAGCTTTCTTT | CASSLALAVEAFF
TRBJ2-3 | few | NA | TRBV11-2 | TGTGCCAGCAGCCGCGGAGGCAGGGTCGGGAGCACAGATACGCAGTATTTT | CASSRGGRVGSTDTQYF
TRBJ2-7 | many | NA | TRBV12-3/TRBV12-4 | TGTGCCAGCTCAACCGGGACCGAGTTTAGCGAGCAGTACTTC | CASSTGTEFSEQYF
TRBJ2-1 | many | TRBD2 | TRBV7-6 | TGTGCCAGCAGCGTAGGTTGGACTAGCGGTTACAATGAGCAGTTCTTC | CASSVGWTSGYNEQFF
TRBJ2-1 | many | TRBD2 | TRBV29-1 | TGCAGCGGCTCCCGCGGGGGGAGGAATGAGCAGTTCTTC | CSGSRGGRNEQFF
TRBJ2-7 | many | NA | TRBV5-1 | TGCGCCAGCAGCCCAAACCCGGACAGATACGAGCAGTACTTC | CASSPNPDRYEQYF